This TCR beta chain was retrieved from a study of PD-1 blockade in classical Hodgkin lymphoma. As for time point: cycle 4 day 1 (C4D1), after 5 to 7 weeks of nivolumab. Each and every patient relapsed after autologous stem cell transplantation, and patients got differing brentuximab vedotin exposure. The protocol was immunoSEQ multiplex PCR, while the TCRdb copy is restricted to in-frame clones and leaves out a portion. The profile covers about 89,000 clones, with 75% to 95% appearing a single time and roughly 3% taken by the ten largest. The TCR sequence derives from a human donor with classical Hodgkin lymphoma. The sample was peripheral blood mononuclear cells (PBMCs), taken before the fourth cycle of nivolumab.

The CDR3 DNA reads TGTGCCAGCAGCCTAACAGAGAACACTGAAGCTTTCTTT. It encodes CASSLTENTEAFF. The chain couples TRBV7-9 to TRBJ1-1, with D unresolved. Per germline, CDR1 SEHNR and CDR2 FQNEAQ (reference sequence). Trimming pared 5 bases from V and 1 base from J, leaving 8 bases between. CDR3 size: 13 residues.